This TCR beta chain originates from a study of blood T cell repertoires in COVID-19. Sequenced by immunoSEQ multiplex PCR; TCRdb stores in-frame clones only, minus some. The data show over 95,000 clones, 75% to 90% seen once. The CDR3 contains 14 residues. Material for sequencing was peripheral blood. The receptor was isolated from a woman in her thirties or forties with acute or convalescent COVID-19. The V call is TRBV21-1, the J call TRBJ2-7; the table calls TRBD1, which could not be checked here. TRBV21-1 is classified as a pseudogene. The DNA for the CDR3 is TGTGCCAGCAGCAAACAGGGGTTAGGCTACGAGCAGTACTTC. It specifies CASSKQGLGYEQYF.